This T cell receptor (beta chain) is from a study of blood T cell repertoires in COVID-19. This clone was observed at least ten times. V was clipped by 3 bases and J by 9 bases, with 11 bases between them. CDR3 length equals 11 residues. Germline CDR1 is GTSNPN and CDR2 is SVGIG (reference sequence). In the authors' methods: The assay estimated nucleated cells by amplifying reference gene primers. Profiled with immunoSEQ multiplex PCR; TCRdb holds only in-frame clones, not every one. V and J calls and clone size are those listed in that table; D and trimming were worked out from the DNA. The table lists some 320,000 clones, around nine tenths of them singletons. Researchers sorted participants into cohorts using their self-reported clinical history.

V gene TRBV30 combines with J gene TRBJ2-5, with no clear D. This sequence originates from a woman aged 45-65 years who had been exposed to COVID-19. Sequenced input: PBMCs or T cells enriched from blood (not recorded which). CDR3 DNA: TGTGCCTGGAGCTCCCCTCCGGCCCAGTACTTC. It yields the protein CAWSSPPAQYF.